One sample yielded the 11 T cell receptor beta chains listed below, sequenced in a study of blood T cell repertoires in COVID-19. Data came from immunoSEQ multiplex PCR; TCRdb stores just in-frame clones and leaves some out. The table includes fewer than 350,000 clones, more than 70% detected once. Sequencing was done on a sample of peripheral blood. The receptors were gathered from a woman in her 30s with COVID-19, enrolled during active disease.

The CDR3 loop reads CASSSLASYNEQFF. The CDR3 DNA reads as TGTGCCAGCAGTTCCCTAGCCTCCTACAATGAGCAGTTCTTC. V gene TRBV27 combines with J gene TRBJ2-1, with D perhaps matching TRBD2 (5 bases). Germline V gives CDR1 MNHEY, CDR2 SMNVEV (reference sequence). This CDR3 region has 14 residues. V dropped 4 bases and J dropped 0 bases, with 7 bases sitting between them.

This clone was counted once. V and J are TRBV7-9 and TRBJ1-3; the match to TRBD1 covers 7 bases. CDR1 is SEHNR and CDR2 is FQNEAQ in the germline V gene (reference sequence). J was trimmed by 4 bases and V by 3 bases; bases with no gene match: 0. The CDR3 is 13 residues long. The CDR3 DNA sequence: TGTGCCAGCAGCTTGGGACAGGGAAACACCATATATTTT. This codes for CASSLGQGNTIYF.

The genes are TRBV27 and TRBJ2-2, with D possibly TRBD2 on 5 matching bases. Trimming removed 8 bases at V and 2 bases at J, with 12 bases between. This CDR3 contains 14 residues. The germline CDR1 and CDR2 sequences are MNHEY and SMNVEV (reference sequence). The CDR3 bases are TGTGCCAGCGCGTGGGGAGCTAACACCGGGGAGCTGTTTTTT. Its protein product is CASAWGANTGELFF.

This chain joins TRBV2 and TRBJ2-5; TRBD2 agrees at 13 bases. V lost 2 bases and J lost 3; bases outside the gene matches: 3. The CDR3 consists of 16 residues. Per germline, CDR1 SNHLY and CDR2 FYNNEI. The CDR3 is CASSERLAGGKETQYF. Written as DNA, the CDR3 is TGTGCCAGCAGTGAACGACTAGCGGGGGGAAAAGAGACCCAGTACTTC. Full variable domain (rest looked up from reference TRBV2 and TRBJ2-5): EPEVTQTPSHQVTQMGQEVILRCVPISNHLYFYWYRQILGQKVEFLVSFYNNEISEKSEIFDDQFSVERPDGSNFTLKIRSTKLEDSAMYFCASSERLAGGKETQYFGPGTRLLVL.

This clone occurred once. The chain joins TRBV21-1 to TRBJ1-2. TRBV21-1 is a listed pseudogene. The CDR3 has 18 residues. The CDR3 DNA follows: TGTGCCAGCAGCATCGTGGTTTTTGACTCCCGCTCGTACTATGGCTACACCTTC. It is translated as CASSIVVFDSRSYYGYTF.

CDR3 DNA sequence: TGTGCCAGCAGTTTAGTCGACCGGGACAGGGGTTTCTTT. Protein product: CASSLVDRDRGFF. The rearrangement uses TRBV28 and TRBJ1-1; 10 bases agree with TRBD1. Germline V gene sequence: CDR1 MDHEN, CDR2 SYDVKM. This CDR3 has 13 residues. V trimming: 2 bases; J trimming: 13 bases; junction bases outside the gene matches: 7.

The chain is built from TRBV5-1 and TRBJ2-1, with 8 bases aligning to TRBD2. Germline CDR1 SGHRS, CDR2 YFSETQ. After removal of 5 bases from V and 4 bases from J, the junction contained 5 bases not matched to a gene. This CDR3 spans 14 amino acids. The CDR3 DNA follows: TGCGCCAGCAGTGTTCAGCGGGAGTACAATGAGCAGTTCTTC. Residues: CASSVQREYNEQFF.

The genes are TRBV11-2 and TRBJ2-1; the match to TRBD2 covers 11 bases. V dropped 5 bases and J dropped 8; count of bases not matched to a gene: 8. The CDR3 extends over 15 amino acids. The germline V gene has CDR1 SGHAT and CDR2 FQNNGV. The CDR3 reads CASSLSGGAWDEQFF. CDR3 coding DNA: TGTGCCAGCAGCCTTAGCGGGGGGGCCTGGGATGAGCAGTTCTTC.

This clone was recorded only once. The chain combines TRBV5-4 with TRBJ2-3, with 10 nucleotides matching TRBD2. The CDR3 extends over 16 amino acids. V lost 2 bases and J lost 1; bases outside the gene matches: 4. In germline, CDR1 is SGHNT, CDR2 YYREEE (reference sequence). The CDR3 region has the DNA TGTGCCAGCAGCTTCGCCGGGACTAGCGGCACAGATACGCAGTATTTT. It encodes CASSFAGTSGTDTQYF.

The chain carries TRBV27 and TRBJ1-5; a weak D match, TRBD1 (5 bases). The CDR3 totals 13 residues. Looked up from germline, CDR1 is MNHEY and CDR2 is SMNVEV (reference sequence). The V gene lost 8 bases and the J gene lost 3 bases, with 11 bases spanning the gap. The CDR3 DNA sequence: TGTGCCAGCCGCCGACAGCTCAATCAGCCCCAGCATTTT. Protein: CASRRQLNQPQHF.

In its sample, this clone was seen once. Other DNA sequences in the same sample also yield this CDR3. V and J are TRBV6-2 or TRBV6-3 and TRBJ1-1, with 7 bases that match TRBD1. This CDR3 has 13 residues. CDR1 MNHEY and CDR2 SVGEGT come from the germline V gene. V lost 6 bases to trimming and J lost 5 bases; unmatched junction nucleotides: 6. This CDR3 reads CASSRQGGTEAFF. DNA for the CDR3: TGTGCCAGCAGCCGACAGGGTGGGACTGAAGCTTTCTTT.